The 23 T cell receptor beta chains below all came from one sample that was sequenced in a study of T cells expressing NK-cell markers. Reanalyzing the 5' RACE reads, TCRdb keeps one entry per CDR3 protein, without DNA. The sample totals hundreds of thousands of distinct CDR3 sequences. What was sequenced was blood T cells: a sorted CD56 or NKG2C T cell subset, CD4+ or CD8+ T cells, or bulk PBMC T cells (not recorded which). Source of these receptors: a man in his late teens or twenties in good health.

The rearrangement joins TRBV12-3 or TRBV12-4 to TRBJ2-1. CDR3 length: 11 amino acids. The CDR3 loop reads CASSFFEERFF.

The gene calls are TRBV12-3 or TRBV12-4 and TRBJ2-3; TCRdb proposes TRBD2, but this gene call is untestable without DNA. The CDR3 sequence is 13 residues long. CDR3: CAIERDDTDTQYF.

This rearrangement joins TRBV5-5 to TRBJ2-1; TCRdb lists TRBD2, though no DNA is available to test this call. The V gene's germline CDR1 is SGHKS and CDR2 YYEKEE (reference sequence). The CDR3 length is 16 residues. Here the CDR3 reads CASSNGDYGATDEQFF.

This chain links TRBV13 with TRBJ2-7. This CDR3 region has 12 residues. From germline, CDR1 is PRHDT and CDR2 FYEKMQ (reference sequence). The CDR3 loop is CASSFGVHEQYF.

The chain joins TRBV12-3 or TRBV12-4 to TRBJ2-3; without DNA, the TCRdb call of TRBD1 cannot be checked. CDR3 length: 15 amino acids. The CDR3 protein is CASSPTRTGTDTQYF.

The V call is TRBV12-3 or TRBV12-4, the J call TRBJ2-5; TCRdb names TRBD1, which stays unverified in the absence of DNA. The CDR3 covers 14 residues. CDR3 amino acids: CASSPGQSWETQYF.

The chain carries TRBV20-1 and TRBJ2-1; TCRdb's D gene call, TRBD2, goes unchecked for lack of DNA. Germline CDR1 is DFQATT and CDR2 is SNEGSKA (reference sequence). This CDR3 contains 15 residues. Here the CDR3 reads CSARALASNDNEQFF.

V is TRBV5-6 and J is TRBJ2-1; TCRdb's D call of TRBD2 is untestable without DNA. The CDR3 covers 15 residues. CDR1 and CDR2 from the germline V gene are SGHDT and YYEEEE. The chain's CDR3 is CASSFRTGLGNEQFF.

The rearrangement joins TRBV6-5 to TRBJ1-2. The length of the CDR3 is 15 residues. Germline CDR1 MNHEY, CDR2 SVGAGI. The CDR3 sequence is CASSYSGRSLYGYTF.

The gene calls are TRBV7-2 and TRBJ2-7; the TRBD2 assignment by TCRdb is unverifiable without DNA. The CDR3 extends over 15 amino acids. Germline values: CDR1 SGHTA, CDR2 FQGNSA. CDR3 sequence reads: CASSLRGGSVYEQYF.

The chain has TRBV11-2 and TRBJ1-4. The CDR3 is made up of 16 amino acids. Looked up from germline, CDR1 is SGHAT and CDR2 is FQNNGV. The CDR3 loop is CASSLDLGGAGEKLFF.

J is TRBJ2-7 and V is TRBV12-3 or TRBV12-4; TCRdb outputs TRBD2, but without DNA this stays unchecked. The CDR3 spans 14 residues. This CDR3 is CASSPDGSIDEQYF.

The rearrangement joins TRBV20-1 to TRBJ1-5; TCRdb's D call of TRBD1 is untestable without DNA. The CDR3 loop spans 15 amino acids. Germline values: CDR1 DFQATT, CDR2 SNEGSKA (reference sequence). CDR3: CSARGTGASNQPQHF.

The chain carries TRBV20-1 and TRBJ2-1. Germline V CDR1 and CDR2: DFQATT, SNEGSKA (reference sequence). The CDR3 spans 15 residues. CDR3 in amino acids: CSACSFGSSYNEQFF.

The chain joins TRBV7-9 to TRBJ2-6; TCRdb names TRBD1, which stays unverified in the absence of DNA. The CDR3 has 18 amino acids. Germline CDR1 is SEHNR and CDR2 is FQNEAQ (reference sequence). CDR3 in amino acids: CASSGGGDPLTGANVLTF.

The chain is built from TRBV7-3 and TRBJ2-3; TCRdb's D gene call, TRBD2, goes unchecked for lack of DNA. Per germline, CDR1 SGHTA and CDR2 FQGTGA. CDR3 size: 19 residues. The CDR3 loop is CASSFDGLAGGTSTDTQYF.

J is TRBJ2-1 and V is TRBV7-6; absent DNA, TCRdb's TRBD1 call cannot be checked. This CDR3 comprises 16 residues. The germline gives CDR1 SGHVS, CDR2 FNYEAQ. The CDR3 sequence: CASSSRQGWNHNEQFF.

The V gene is TRBV7-8, the J gene TRBJ2-1; the D call from TCRdb, TRBD2, cannot be confirmed without DNA. The CDR3 extends over 17 amino acids. Germline V gives CDR1 SGHVS, CDR2 FQNEAQ. CDR3 loop: CASSLYPSGVSYNEQFF. Full variable domain (rest looked up from reference TRBV7-8 and TRBJ2-1): GAGVSQSPRYKVAKRGQDVALRCDPISGHVSLFWYQQALGQGPEFLTYFQNEAQLDKSGLPSDRFFAERPEGSVSTLKIQRTQQEDSAVYLCASSLYPSGVSYNEQFFGPGTRLTVL.

This chain joins TRBV6-2 or TRBV6-3 and TRBJ2-7; without DNA, the TCRdb call of TRBD2 cannot be checked. This CDR3 region has 15 residues. Germline CDR1 and CDR2: MNHEY and SVGEGT. CDR3 region: CASSYGTSGFYEQYF.

The V call is TRBV10-3, the J call TRBJ2-2; as DNA is missing, the TRBD2 call by TCRdb cannot be tested. CDR1 is ENHRY and CDR2 is SYGVKD in the germline V gene. CDR3 length: 17 residues. CDR3 in amino acids: CAIRASGSSSNTGELFF.

The rearrangement uses TRBV6-5 and TRBJ2-1; TCRdb selects TRBD2, and the lack of DNA leaves this call unchecked. The CDR3 extends over 14 amino acids. Germline assignment: CDR1 MNHEY and CDR2 SVGAGI. The CDR3 loop is CASSYSTTAGEAFF.

The chain has TRBV7-9 and TRBJ2-5; TCRdb returns TRBD1, unconfirmable since there is no DNA. The CDR3 totals 15 residues. CDR1 is SEHNR, CDR2 FQNEAQ, per germline (reference sequence). CDR3 loop: CASSPTKGGPETQYF.

The chain joins TRBV27 to TRBJ2-1; TCRdb outputs TRBD1, but without DNA this stays unchecked. Looked up from germline, CDR1 is MNHEY and CDR2 is SMNVEV (reference sequence). The CDR3 consists of 14 residues. CDR3 protein: CASSPSTGGNEQFF.